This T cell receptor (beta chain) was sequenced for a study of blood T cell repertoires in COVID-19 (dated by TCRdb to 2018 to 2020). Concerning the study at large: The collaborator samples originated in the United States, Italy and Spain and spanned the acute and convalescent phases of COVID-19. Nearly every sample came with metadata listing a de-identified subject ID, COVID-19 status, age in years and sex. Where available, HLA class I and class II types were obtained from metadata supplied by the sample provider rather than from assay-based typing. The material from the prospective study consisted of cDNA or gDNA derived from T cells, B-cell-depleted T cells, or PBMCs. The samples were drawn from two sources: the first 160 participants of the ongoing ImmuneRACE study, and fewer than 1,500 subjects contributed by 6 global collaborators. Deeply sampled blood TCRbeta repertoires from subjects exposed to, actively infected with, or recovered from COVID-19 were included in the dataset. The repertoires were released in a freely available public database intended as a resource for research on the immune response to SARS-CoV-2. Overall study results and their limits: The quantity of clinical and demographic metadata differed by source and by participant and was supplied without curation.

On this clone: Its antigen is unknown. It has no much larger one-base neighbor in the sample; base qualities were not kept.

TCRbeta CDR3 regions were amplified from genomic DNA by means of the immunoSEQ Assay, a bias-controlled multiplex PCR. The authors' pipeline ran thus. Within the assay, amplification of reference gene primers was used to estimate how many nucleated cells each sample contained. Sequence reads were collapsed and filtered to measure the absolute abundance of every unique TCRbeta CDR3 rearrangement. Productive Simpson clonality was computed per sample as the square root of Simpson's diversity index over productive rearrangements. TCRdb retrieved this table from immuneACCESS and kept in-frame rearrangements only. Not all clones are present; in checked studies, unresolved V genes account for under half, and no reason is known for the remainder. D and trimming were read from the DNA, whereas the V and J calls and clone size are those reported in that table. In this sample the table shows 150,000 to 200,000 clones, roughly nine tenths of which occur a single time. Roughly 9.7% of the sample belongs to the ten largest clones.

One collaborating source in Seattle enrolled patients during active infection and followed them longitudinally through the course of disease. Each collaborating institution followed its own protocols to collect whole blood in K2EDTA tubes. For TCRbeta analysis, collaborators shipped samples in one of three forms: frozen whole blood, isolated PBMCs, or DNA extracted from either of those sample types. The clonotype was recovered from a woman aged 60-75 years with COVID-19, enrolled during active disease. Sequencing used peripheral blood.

The bases read TGTGCCAGCAGTTTAGACAGGGGGCTCTATGGCTACACCTTC. Translated, this is CASSLDRGLYGYTF. The V gene is TRBV27 and the J gene is TRBJ1-2; 10 bases in the middle match TRBD1. Its CDR3 holds 14 amino acids, cysteine through phenylalanine. Here the CDR3 DNA is all that survives: 42 bases in frame from base 1. After removal of 2 bases from V and 4 bases from J, the junction retains 1 base not matched to a gene. CDR1 and CDR2 are read off the germline V gene (reference sequence) as MNHEY and SMNVEV.